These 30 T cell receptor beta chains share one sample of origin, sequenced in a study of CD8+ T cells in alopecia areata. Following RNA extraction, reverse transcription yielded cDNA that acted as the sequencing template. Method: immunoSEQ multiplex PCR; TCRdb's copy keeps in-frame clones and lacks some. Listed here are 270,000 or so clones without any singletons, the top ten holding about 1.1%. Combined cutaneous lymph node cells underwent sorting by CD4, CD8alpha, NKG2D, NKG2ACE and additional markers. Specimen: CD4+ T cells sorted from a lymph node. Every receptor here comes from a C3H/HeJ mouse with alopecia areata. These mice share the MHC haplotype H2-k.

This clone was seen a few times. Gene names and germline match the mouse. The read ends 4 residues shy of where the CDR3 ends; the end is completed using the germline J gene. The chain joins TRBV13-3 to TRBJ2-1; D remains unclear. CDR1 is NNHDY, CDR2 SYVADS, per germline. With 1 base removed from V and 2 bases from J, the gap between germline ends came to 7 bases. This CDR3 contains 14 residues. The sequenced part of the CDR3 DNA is TGTGCCAGCAGTGATTTAACAGACTATGCT. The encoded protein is CASSDLTDYA. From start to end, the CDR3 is CASSDLTDYAEQFF.

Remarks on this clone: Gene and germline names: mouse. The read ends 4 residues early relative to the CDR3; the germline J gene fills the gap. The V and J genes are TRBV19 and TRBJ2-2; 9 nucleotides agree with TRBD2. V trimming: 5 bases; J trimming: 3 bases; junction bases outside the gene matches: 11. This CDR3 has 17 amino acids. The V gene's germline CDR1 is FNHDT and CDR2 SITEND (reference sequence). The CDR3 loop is CASRASWGGPDTGQLYF. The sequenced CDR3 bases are TGTGCCAGCAGGGCGTCGTGGGGGGGCCCAGACACCGGG. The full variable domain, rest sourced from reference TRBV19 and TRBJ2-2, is GGIITQTPKFLIGQEGQKLTLKCQQNFNHDTMYWYRQDSGKGLRLIYYSITENDLQKGDLSEGYDASREKKSSFSLTVTSAQKNEMAVFLCASRASWGGPDTGQLYFGEGSKLTVL.

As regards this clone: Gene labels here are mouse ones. CDR3 loop: CASSRAGGNSYNSPLYF. The CDR3 bases that were read are TGTGCCAGCAGCCGGGCGGGGGGCAATTCCTATAATTCGCCC. This chain uses TRBV5 with TRBJ1-6; the D gene is possibly TRBD1 (6 bases). The read comes to an end 3 residues before the CDR3 does, leaving the germline J gene to fill in the end. TRBJ1-6 is designated an ORF whose function remains uncertain. This CDR3 has 17 residues. Trimming took off 4 bases at V and 0 bases at J, with 13 bases between the two ends. Looked up from germline, CDR1 is LGHNA and CDR2 is YNLKQL (reference sequence).

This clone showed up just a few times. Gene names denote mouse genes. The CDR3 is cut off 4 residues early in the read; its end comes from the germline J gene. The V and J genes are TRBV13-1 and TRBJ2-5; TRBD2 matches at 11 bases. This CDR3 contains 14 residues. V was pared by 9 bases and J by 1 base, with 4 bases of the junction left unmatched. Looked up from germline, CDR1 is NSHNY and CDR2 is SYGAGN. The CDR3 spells CAIRTGGHQDTQYF. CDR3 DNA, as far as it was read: TGTGCCATTCGGACTGGGGGGCACCAAGAC.

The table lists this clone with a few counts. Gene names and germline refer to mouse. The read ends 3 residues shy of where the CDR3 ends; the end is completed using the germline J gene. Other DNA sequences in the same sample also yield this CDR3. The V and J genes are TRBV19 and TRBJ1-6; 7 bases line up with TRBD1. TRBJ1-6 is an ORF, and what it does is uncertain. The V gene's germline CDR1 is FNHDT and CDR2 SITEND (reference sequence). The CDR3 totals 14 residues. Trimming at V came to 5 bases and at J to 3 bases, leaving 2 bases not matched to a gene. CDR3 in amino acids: CASRRTGYNSPLYF. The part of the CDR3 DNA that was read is TGTGCCAGCAGGCGGACAGGCTATAATTCGCCC.

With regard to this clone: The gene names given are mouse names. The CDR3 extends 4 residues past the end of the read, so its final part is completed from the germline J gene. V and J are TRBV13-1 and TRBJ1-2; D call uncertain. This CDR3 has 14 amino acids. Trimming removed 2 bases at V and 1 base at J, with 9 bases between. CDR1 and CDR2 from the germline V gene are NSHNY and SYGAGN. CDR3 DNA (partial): TGTGCCAGCAGTGAACAGTTCAGAAACTCC. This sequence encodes CASSEQFRNS. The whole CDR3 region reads CASSEQFRNSDYTF.

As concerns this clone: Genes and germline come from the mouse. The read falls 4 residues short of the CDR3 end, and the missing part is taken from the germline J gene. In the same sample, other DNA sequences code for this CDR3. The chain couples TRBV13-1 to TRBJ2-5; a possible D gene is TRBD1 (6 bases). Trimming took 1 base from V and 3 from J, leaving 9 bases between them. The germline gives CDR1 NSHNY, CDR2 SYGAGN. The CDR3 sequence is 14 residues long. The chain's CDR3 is CASSDLGQQDTQYF. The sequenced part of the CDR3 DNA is TGTGCCAGCAGTGATCTCGGACAGCAAGAC.

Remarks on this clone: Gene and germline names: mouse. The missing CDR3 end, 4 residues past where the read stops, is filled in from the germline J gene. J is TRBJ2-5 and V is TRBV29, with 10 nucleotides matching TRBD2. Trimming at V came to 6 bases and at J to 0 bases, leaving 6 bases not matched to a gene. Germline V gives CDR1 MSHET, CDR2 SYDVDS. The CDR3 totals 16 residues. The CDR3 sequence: CASSPGLGVNQDTQYF. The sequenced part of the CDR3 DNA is TGTGCTAGCAGCCCCGGACTGGGGGTTAACCAAGAC.

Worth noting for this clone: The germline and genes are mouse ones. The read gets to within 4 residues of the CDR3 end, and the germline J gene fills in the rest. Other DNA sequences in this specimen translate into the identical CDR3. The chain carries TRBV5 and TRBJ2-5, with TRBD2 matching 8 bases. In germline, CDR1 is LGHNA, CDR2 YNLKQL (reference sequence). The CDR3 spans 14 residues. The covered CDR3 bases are TGTGCCAGCAGCCAAGAGGGGGGGCCGGAC. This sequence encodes CASSQEGGPD. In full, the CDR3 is CASSQEGGPDTQYF.

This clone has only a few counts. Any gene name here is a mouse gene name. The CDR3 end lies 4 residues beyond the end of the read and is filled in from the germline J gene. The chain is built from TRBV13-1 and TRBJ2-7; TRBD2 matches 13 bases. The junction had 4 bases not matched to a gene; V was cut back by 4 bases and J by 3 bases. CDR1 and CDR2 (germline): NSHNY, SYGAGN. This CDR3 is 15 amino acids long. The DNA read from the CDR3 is TGTGCCAGCAGTCCCGGGACTGGGGGGGACTAT. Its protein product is CASSPGTGGDY. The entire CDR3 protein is CASSPGTGGDYEQYF.

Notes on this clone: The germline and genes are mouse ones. Partial CDR3 DNA: TGTGCCAGCAGTTTGGGGGACTGGGGGTAT. This translates into CASSLGDWGY. The complete CDR3 protein is CASSLGDWGYEQYF. This chain joins TRBV13-1 and TRBJ2-7, with 11 bases identical to TRBD2. The CDR3 goes on 4 residues after the read ends, and that part is filled in from the germline J gene. The CDR3 has 14 residues. The germline gives CDR1 NSHNY, CDR2 SYGAGN.

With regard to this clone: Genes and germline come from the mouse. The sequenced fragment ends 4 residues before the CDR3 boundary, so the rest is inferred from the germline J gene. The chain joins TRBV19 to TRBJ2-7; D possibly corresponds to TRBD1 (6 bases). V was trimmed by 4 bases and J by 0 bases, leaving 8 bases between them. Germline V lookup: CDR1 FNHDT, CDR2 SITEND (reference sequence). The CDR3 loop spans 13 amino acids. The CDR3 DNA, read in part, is TGTGCCAGCAGTCGGACAGCCTCCTAT. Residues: CASSRTASY. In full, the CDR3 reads CASSRTASYEQYF.

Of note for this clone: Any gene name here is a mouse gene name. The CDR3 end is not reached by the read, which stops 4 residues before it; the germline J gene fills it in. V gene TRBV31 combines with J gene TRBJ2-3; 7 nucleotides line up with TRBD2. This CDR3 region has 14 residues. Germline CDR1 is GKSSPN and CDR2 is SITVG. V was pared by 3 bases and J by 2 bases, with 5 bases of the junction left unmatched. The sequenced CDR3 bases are TGTGCCTGGAGAGACTGGGCGAATGCAGAA. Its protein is CAWRDWANAE. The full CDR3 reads CAWRDWANAETLYF.

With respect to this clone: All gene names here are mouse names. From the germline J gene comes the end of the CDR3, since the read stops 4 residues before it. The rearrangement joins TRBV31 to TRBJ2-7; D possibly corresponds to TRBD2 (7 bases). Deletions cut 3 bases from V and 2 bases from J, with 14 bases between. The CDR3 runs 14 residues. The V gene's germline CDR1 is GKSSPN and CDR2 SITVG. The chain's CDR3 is CAWSPRGGPYEQYF. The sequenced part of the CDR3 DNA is TGTGCCTGGAGCCCCCGTGGGGGGCCCTAT.

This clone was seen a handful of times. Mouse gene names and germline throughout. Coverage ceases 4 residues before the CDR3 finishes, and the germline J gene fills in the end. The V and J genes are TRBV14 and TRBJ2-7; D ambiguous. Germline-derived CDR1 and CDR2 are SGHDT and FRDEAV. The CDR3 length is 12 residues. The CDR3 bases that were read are TGTGCCAGCAGTTTGGTAGGGTAT. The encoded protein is CASSLVGY. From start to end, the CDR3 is CASSLVGYEQYF.

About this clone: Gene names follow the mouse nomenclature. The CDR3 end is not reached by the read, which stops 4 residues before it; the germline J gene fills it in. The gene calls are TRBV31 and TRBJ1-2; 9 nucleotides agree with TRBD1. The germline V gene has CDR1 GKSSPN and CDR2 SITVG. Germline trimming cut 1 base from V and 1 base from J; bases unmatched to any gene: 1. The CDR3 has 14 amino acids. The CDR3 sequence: CAWSQGQGNSDYTF. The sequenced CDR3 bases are TGTGCCTGGAGTCAGGGACAGGGAAACTCC.

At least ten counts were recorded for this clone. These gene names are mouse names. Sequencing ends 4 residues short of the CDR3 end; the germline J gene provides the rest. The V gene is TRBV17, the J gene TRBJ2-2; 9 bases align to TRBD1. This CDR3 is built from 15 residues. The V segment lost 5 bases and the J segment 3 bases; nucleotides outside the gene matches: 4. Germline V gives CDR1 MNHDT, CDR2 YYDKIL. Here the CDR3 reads CASSRDREDTGQLYF. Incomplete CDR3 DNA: TGTGCTAGCAGTCGGGACAGGGAGGACACCGGG.

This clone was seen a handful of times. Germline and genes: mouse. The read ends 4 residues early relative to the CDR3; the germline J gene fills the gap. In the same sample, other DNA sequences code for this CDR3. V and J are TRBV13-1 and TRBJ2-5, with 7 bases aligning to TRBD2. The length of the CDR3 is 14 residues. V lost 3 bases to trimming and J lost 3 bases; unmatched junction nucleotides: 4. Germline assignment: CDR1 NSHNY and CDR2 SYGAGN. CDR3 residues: CASSGPGLQDTQYF. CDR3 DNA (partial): TGTGCCAGCAGTGGGCCGGGACTGCAAGAC.

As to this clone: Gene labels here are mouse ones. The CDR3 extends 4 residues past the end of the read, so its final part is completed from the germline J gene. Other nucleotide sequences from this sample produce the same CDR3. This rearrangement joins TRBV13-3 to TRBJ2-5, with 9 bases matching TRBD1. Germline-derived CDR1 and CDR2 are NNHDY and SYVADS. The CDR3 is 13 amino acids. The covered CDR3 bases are TGTGCCAGCACAAGACAGGGGGGGGAC. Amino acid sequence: CASTRQGGD. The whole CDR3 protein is CASTRQGGDTQYF.

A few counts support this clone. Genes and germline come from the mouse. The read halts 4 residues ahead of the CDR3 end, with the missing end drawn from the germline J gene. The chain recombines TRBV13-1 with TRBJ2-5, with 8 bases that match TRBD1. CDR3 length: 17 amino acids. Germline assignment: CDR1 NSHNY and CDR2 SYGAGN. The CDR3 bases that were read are TGTGCCAGCAGTGATTTCCTCTCCAGGGGGCGAGCAGAC. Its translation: CASSDFLSRGRAD. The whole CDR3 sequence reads CASSDFLSRGRADTQYF.

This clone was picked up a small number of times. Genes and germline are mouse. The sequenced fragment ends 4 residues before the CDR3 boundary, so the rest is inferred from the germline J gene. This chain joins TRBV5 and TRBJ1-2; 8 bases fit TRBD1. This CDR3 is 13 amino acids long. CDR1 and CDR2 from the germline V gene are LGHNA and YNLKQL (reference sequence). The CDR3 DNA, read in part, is TGTGCCAGCAGCCCCCTACAGGGGGGC. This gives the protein CASSPLQGG. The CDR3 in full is CASSPLQGGDYTF.

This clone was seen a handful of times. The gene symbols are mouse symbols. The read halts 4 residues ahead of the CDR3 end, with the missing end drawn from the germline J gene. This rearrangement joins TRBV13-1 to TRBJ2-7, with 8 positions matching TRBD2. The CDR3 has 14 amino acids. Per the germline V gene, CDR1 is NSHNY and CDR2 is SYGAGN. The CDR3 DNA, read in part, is TGTGCCAGCAGTGATGTGGGGGGGATTTAT. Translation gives CASSDVGGIY. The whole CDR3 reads CASSDVGGIYEQYF.

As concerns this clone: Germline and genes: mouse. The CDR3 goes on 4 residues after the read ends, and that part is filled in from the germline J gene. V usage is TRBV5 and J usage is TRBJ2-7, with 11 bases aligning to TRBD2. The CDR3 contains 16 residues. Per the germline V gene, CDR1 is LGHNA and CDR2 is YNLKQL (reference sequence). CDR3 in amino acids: CASSHPGLGGIDEQYF. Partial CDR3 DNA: TGTGCCAGCAGCCATCCCGGACTGGGGGGAATCGAT.

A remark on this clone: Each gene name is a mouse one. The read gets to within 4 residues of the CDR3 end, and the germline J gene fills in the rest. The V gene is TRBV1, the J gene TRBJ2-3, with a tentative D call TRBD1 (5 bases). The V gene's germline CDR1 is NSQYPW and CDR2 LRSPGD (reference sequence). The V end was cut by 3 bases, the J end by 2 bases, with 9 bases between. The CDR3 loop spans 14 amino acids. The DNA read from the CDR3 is TGCACCTGCAGTGCGTCAGGGTCTGCAGAA. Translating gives CTCSASGSAE. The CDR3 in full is CTCSASGSAETLYF.

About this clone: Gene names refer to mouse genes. CDR3 bases read: TGTGCCTGGATGCTGAACTATGCT. As protein: CAWMLNYA. From start to end, the CDR3 is CAWMLNYAEQFF. The chain employs TRBV31 and TRBJ2-1; D remains unclear. Read sequence stops 4 residues before the CDR3 end, and the germline J gene provides the missing end. The CDR3 sequence is 12 residues long. Trimming stripped 4 bases from V and 1 base from J, with 5 bases between. Germline CDR1 GKSSPN, CDR2 SITVG.

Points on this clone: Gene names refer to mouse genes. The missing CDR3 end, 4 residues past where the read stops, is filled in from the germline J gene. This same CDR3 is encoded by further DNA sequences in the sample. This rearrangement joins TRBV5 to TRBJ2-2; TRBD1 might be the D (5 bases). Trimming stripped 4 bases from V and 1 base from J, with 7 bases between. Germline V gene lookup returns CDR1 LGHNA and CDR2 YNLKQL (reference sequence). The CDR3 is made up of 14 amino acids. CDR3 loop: CASSPGQNTGQLYF. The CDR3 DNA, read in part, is TGTGCCAGCAGCCCAGGACAAAACACCGGG.

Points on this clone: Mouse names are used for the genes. The CDR3 DNA, read in part, is TGTGCCAGCAGTAGGGGA. Protein product: CASSRG. The complete CDR3 sequence is CASSRGEVFF. The gene calls are TRBV19 and TRBJ1-1, with D unresolved. The read comes to an end 4 residues before the CDR3 does, leaving the germline J gene to fill in the end. The CDR3 is 10 amino acids. Germline V gene sequence: CDR1 FNHDT, CDR2 SITEND (reference sequence).

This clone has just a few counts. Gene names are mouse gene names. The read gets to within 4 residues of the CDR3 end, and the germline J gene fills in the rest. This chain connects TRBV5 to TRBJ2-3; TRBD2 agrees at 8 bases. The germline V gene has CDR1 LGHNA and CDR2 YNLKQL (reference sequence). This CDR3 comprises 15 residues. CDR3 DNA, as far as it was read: TGTGCCAGCAGCCAAGAGGTCCTGGGGGGAGAA. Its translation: CASSQEVLGGE. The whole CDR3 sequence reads CASSQEVLGGETLYF.

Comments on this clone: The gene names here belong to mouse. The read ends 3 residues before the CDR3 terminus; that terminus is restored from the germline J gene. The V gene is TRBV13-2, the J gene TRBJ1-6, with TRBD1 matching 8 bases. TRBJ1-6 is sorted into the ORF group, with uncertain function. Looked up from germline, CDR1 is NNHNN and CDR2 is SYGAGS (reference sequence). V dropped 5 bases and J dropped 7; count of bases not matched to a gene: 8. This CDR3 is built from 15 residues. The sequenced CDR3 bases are TGTGCCAGCGGACCAGACAGGGGATGGAATTCGCCC. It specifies CASGPDRGWNSP. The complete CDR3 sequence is CASGPDRGWNSPLYF.

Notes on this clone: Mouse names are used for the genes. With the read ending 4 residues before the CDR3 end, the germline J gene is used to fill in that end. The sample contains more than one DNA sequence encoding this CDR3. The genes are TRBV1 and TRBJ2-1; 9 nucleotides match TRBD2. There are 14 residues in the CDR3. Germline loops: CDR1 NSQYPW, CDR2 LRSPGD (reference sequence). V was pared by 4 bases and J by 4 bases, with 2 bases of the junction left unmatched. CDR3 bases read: TGCACCTGCAGTGGGACTGGGGCTTATGCT. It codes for CTCSGTGAYA. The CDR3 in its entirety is CTCSGTGAYAEQFF.